These T cell receptor beta chains were read from a single sample in a study of monozygotic twins with inflammatory bowel disease. TCRdb re-called the 5' RACE reads; one entry per CDR3 protein, DNA not given. This sample's table has 350,000 to 500,000 distinct CDR3 sequences. Sequences were obtained from blood. These receptors were obtained from a human donor with ulcerative colitis or Crohn's disease, or a healthy co-twin of an affected twin (not recorded which). Both conserved end residues are part of each CDR3.

V: TRBV10-3
J: TRBJ2-6
CDR3: CAISDGPTSGANVLTF

V: TRBV7-2
J: TRBJ2-7
CDR3: CASRLSSGTGAYEQYF

V: TRBV10-2
J: TRBJ1-5
CDR3: CASRENSNQPQHF

V: TRBV5-4
J: TRBJ2-7
CDR3: CASSYTSGTSEQYF

V: TRBV7-2
J: TRBJ2-5
CDR3: CASSLGAALLVGETQYF

V: TRBV14
J: TRBJ2-3
CDR3: CASSSGVGSLDTQYF

V: TRBV12-3/TRBV12-4
J: TRBJ2-7
CDR3: CASSLEAGGTYEQYF

V: TRBV28
J: TRBJ1-1
CDR3: CASEREGRYTEAFF

V: TRBV9
J: TRBJ2-2
CDR3: CASSAVNGELFF

V: TRBV7-9
J: TRBJ2-3
CDR3: CASSVDGPITDTQYF

V: TRBV12-3/TRBV12-4
J: TRBJ1-1
CDR3: CASSLKPLNTEAFF

V: TRBV7-7
J: TRBJ1-4
CDR3: CASTLGEHEKLFF

V: TRBV7-2
J: TRBJ2-7
CDR3: CASSLARYEQYF

V: TRBV7-2
J: TRBJ1-2
CDR3: CASSPERVNYGYTF

V: TRBV5-1
J: TRBJ2-1
CDR3: CASSLDQGRTYNEQFF

V: TRBV12-3/TRBV12-4
J: TRBJ2-2
CDR3: CASQTGQLNTGELFF

V: TRBV5-4
J: TRBJ2-1
CDR3: CASSLPASIVNEQFF

V: TRBV7-2
J: TRBJ1-3
CDR3: CATSTVSGNTIYF

V: TRBV19
J: TRBJ1-4
CDR3: CASRIYGARSNEKLFF

V: TRBV5-1
J: TRBJ2-7
CDR3: CASTITDRGVNEQYF

V: TRBV6-2/TRBV6-3
J: TRBJ2-7
CDR3: CASSYWPSYEQYF

V: TRBV6-1
J: TRBJ2-5
CDR3: CASTIRGSEKTQYF

V: TRBV12-5
J: TRBJ1-1
CDR3: CASASYAPNSEAFF

V: TRBV11-2
J: TRBJ2-3
CDR3: CASSSLSWGGISTDTQYF

V: TRBV10-3
J: TRBJ2-3
CDR3: CAISDSGAEDTQYF

V: TRBV5-1
J: TRBJ1-4
CDR3: CASSRPDGATNEKLFF

V: TRBV7-9
J: TRBJ2-5
CDR3: CASGLVGLAVHQETQYF

V: TRBV5-1
J: TRBJ2-1
CDR3: CASSLADPRHEQFF

V: TRBV20-1
J: TRBJ2-1
CDR3: CSRPGQGANEQFF

V: TRBV7-2
J: TRBJ1-3
CDR3: CASSFGSSGNTIYF

V: TRBV20-1
J: TRBJ2-5
CDR3: CSARAGGGETQYF

V: TRBV12-3/TRBV12-4
J: TRBJ1-5
CDR3: CATAEGGGQPQHF

V: TRBV11-2
J: TRBJ2-2
CDR3: CASSQPEASGRTRVGELFF

V: TRBV11-2
J: TRBJ2-1
CDR3: CASSYMFGSSSYNEQFF

V: TRBV11-2
J: TRBJ2-2
CDR3: CASSSPTRDKFANTGELFF

V: TRBV2
J: TRBJ2-7
CDR3: CASTKTSGGSYEQYF

V: TRBV12-3/TRBV12-4
J: TRBJ1-1
CDR3: CASSAQGVDTEAFF

V: TRBV11-2
J: TRBJ2-1
CDR3: CASSLTGTSAYNEQFF

V: TRBV19
J: TRBJ2-3
CDR3: CASRGLGRDTQYF

V: TRBV6-5
J: TRBJ1-1
CDR3: CASNPTGDTEASF

V: TRBV5-1
J: TRBJ2-3
CDR3: CASIPDYPGTDTQYF

V: TRBV12-3/TRBV12-4
J: TRBJ2-1
CDR3: CASSLIGQGPWDEQFF

V: TRBV6-5
J: TRBJ2-2
CDR3: CASSSSGKNTGELFF

V: TRBV12-5
J: TRBJ2-3
CDR3: CASGPGQGGTDTQYF

V: TRBV18
J: TRBJ2-7
CDR3: CASSEQGAGDEQYF